Following are 10 T cell receptor beta chains from one sample sequenced in a study of T cell responses to AZD1222 COVID-19 vaccine. Data came from immunoSEQ multiplex PCR; TCRdb stores just in-frame clones and leaves some out. The table shows over 130,000 clones, with roughly 90% occurring only once. This sample comprised peripheral blood, obtained on day 0 of AZD1222 vaccination. These receptors all stem from an adult in good health.

This clone has just a few counts. The gene calls are TRBV3-1 (or the pseudogene TRBV3-2) and TRBJ2-5; 8 nucleotides match TRBD2. Germline-derived CDR1 and CDR2 are LGHDT and YNNKEL (reference sequence). The CDR3 covers 15 residues. Germline trimming cut 4 bases from V and 9 bases from J; bases unmatched to any gene: 13. The DNA for the CDR3 is TGTGCCAGCAGCCCCCCCGGGAGCGGGAGTACGGCCCAGTACTTC. It is translated as CASSPPGSGSTAQYF.

The CDR3 loop reads CASSRLAQGDTQYF. The CDR3, as DNA: TGTGCCAGCAGTAGGCTAGCGCAAGGGGATACGCAGTATTTT. The chain joins TRBV7-2 to TRBJ2-3, with D perhaps TRBD2 (6 bases). Germline V CDR1 and CDR2: SGHTA, FQGNSA. Between the trimmed V and J ends, which lost 6 bases and 6 bases, there was a span of 16 bases. There are 14 residues in the CDR3.

This chain uses TRBV6-1 with TRBJ2-5; no clear D. Trimming cost V 1 base and J 5 bases, with 11 bases left between them. Germline values: CDR1 MNHNS, CDR2 SASEGT. The CDR3 has 14 amino acids. The CDR3 nucleotides read TGTGCCAGCAGTGAAGTGCTGATTAGGGAGACCCAGTACTTC. This gives the protein CASSEVLIRETQYF.

The CDR3 coding sequence is TGCGCCAGCAGCCCACAGAACATGAACACTGAAGCTTTCTTT. Its translation is CASSPQNMNTEAFF. The rearrangement links TRBV4-1 to TRBJ1-1; D gene uncertain. Trimming left V 4 bases short and J 0 bases short, with 9 bases between. The CDR3 contains 14 residues. Germline CDR1 MGHRA, CDR2 YSYEKL.

The chain joins TRBV27 to TRBJ2-7, with D unresolved. The ends were cut back, 3 bases at V and 6 bases at J, with 12 bases in the middle. Germline CDR1 is MNHEY and CDR2 is SMNVEV (reference sequence). The CDR3 extends over 13 amino acids. CDR3 DNA sequence: TGTGCCAGCAGTTTTCGGGTCCGCACCGAGCAGTACTTC. As protein: CASSFRVRTEQYF.

The chain recombines TRBV2 with TRBJ1-5; TRBD1 is a possible D gene (6 bases). The length of the CDR3 is 15 residues. V was pared by 2 bases and J by 4 bases, with 12 bases between. The germline gives CDR1 SNHLY, CDR2 FYNNEI. CDR3 in amino acids: CASSEYGQTNQPQHF. The CDR3 DNA reads as TGTGCCAGCAGTGAATACGGACAGACTAATCAGCCCCAGCATTTT.

The chain is built from TRBV29-1 and TRBJ1-2; 7 bases fit TRBD1. The CDR3 totals 12 residues. J was trimmed by 8 bases and V by 7 bases; bases with no gene match: 10. The V gene's germline CDR1 is SQVTM and CDR2 ANQGSEA. The chain's CDR3 is CSGGQAGRGYTF. CDR3 nucleotide sequence: TGCAGCGGCGGACAGGCCGGAAGGGGCTACACCTTC.

The chain is built from TRBV9 and TRBJ2-2; the match to TRBD2 covers 9 bases. The CDR3 is made up of 16 amino acids. Germline lookup yields CDR1 SGDLS and CDR2 YYNGEE. J was trimmed by 7 bases and V by 2 bases; bases with no gene match: 9. CDR3 region: CASSVLSSGGSGELFF. The CDR3 region has the DNA TGTGCCAGCAGCGTTTTATCGAGCGGGGGGAGCGGGGAGCTGTTTTTT. The variable domain in full, completed from reference TRBV9 and TRBJ2-2, reads DSGVTQTPKHLITATGQRVTLRCSPRSGDLSVYWYQQSLDQGLQFLIQYYNGEERAKGNILERFSAQQFPDLHSELNLSSLELGDSALYFCASSVLSSGGSGELFFGEGSRLTVL.

This chain links TRBV28 with TRBJ1-2, with no clear D. Germline V lookup: CDR1 MDHEN, CDR2 SYDVKM. The CDR3 spans 12 residues. V lost 4 bases, J lost 4 bases, and 7 bases lay in between. CDR3 amino acids: CASSSKFYGYTF. The CDR3 bases are TGTGCCAGCAGTTCGAAGTTCTATGGCTACACCTTC.

This chain connects TRBV27 to TRBJ2-4; D unclear. The V and J ends lost 8 bases and 4 bases respectively, with 12 bases between them. This CDR3 spans 13 amino acids. CDR1 is MNHEY and CDR2 is SMNVEV in the germline V gene (reference sequence). The CDR3 sequence: CASSPITKNIQYF. The CDR3 nucleotides are TGTGCCAGCTCACCAATAACAAAAAACATTCAGTACTTC.